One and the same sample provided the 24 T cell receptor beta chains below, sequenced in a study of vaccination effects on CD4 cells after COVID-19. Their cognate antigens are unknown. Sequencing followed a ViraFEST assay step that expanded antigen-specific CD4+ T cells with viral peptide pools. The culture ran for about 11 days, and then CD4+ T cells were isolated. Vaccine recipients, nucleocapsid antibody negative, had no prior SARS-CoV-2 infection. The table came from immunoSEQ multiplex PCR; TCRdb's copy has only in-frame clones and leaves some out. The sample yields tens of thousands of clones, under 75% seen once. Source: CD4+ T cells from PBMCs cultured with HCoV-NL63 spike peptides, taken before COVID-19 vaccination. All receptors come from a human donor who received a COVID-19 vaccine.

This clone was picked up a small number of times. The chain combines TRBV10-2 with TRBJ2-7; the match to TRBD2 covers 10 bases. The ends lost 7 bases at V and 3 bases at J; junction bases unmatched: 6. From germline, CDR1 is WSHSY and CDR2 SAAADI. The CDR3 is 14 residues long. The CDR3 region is CASIPSGSSYEQYF. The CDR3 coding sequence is TGCGCCAGCATTCCTAGCGGGAGCAGCTACGAGCAGTACTTC.

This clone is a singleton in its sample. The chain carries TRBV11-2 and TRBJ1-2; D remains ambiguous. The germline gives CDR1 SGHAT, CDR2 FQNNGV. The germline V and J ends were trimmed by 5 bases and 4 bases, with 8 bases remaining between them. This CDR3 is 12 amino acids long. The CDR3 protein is CASSREGYGYTF. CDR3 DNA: TGTGCCAGCAGCCGCGAGGGCTATGGCTACACCTTC.

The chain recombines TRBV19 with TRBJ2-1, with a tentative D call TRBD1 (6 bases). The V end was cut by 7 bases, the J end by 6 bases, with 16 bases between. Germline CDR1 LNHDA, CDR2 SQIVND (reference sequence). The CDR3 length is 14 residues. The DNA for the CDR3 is TGTGCCAGTAAGCGGACAGATCAACGCAATGAGCAGTTCTTC. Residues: CASKRTDQRNEQFF.

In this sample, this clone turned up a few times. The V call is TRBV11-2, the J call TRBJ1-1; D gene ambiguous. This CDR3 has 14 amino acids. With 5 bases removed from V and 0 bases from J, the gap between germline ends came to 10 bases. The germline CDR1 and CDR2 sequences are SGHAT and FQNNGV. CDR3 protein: CASSRDGMNTEAFF. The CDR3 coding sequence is TGTGCCAGCAGCCGTGACGGAATGAACACTGAAGCTTTCTTT.

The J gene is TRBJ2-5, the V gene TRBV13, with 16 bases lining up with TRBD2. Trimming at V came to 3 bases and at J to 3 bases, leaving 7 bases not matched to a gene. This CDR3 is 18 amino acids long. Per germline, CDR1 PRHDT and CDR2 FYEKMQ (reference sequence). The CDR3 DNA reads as TGTGCCAGCAGCTTCTCTCCGGGACTAGCGGGGGGGGAAGAGACCCAGTACTTC. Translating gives CASSFSPGLAGGEETQYF.

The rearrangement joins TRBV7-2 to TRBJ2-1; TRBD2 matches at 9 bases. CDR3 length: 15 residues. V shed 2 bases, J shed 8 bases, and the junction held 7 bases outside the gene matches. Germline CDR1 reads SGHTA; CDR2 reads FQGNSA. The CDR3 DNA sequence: TGTGCCAGCAGCTTAACTAGCGGGCAACTTCATGAGCAGTTCTTC. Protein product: CASSLTSGQLHEQFF.

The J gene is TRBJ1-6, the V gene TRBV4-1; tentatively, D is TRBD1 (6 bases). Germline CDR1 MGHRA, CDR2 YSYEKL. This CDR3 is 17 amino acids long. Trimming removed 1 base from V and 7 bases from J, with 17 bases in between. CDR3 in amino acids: CASSQGGQGPINSPLHF. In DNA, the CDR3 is TGCGCCAGCAGCCAAGGGGGGCAGGGGCCGATAAATTCACCCCTCCACTTT.

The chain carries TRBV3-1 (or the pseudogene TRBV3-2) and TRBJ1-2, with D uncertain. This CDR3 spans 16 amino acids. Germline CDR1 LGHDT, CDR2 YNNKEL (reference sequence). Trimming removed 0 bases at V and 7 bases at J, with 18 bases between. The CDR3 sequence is CASSQDGRILRFGYTF. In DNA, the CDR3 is TGTGCCAGCAGCCAAGATGGCCGGATCTTAAGGTTTGGCTACACCTTC.

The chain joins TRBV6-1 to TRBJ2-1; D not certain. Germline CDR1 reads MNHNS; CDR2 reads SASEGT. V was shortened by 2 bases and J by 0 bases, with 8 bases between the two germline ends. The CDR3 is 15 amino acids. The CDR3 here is CASSEPRHSYNEQFF. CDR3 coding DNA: TGTGCCAGCAGTGAACCCCGCCACTCCTACAATGAGCAGTTCTTC.

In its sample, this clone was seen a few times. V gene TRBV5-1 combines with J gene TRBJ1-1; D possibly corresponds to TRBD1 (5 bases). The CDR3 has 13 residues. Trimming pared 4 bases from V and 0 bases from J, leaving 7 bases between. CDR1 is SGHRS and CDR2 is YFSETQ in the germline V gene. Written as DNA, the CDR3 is TGCGCCAGCAGCGGGGGGTTGAACACTGAAGCTTTCTTT. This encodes CASSGGLNTEAFF.

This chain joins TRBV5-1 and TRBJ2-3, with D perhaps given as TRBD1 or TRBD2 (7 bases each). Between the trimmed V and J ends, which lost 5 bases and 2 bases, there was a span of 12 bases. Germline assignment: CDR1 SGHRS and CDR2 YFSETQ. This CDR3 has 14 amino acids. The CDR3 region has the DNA TGCGCCAGCAGAGCGGGACAGCCCACAGATACGCAGTATTTT. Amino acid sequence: CASRAGQPTDTQYF. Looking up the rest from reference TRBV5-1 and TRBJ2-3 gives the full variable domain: KAGVTQTPRYLIKTRGQQVTLSCSPISGHRSVSWYQQTPGQGLQFLFEYFSETQRNKGNFPGRFSGRQFSNSRSEMNVSTLELGDSALYLCASRAGQPTDTQYFGPGTRLTVL.

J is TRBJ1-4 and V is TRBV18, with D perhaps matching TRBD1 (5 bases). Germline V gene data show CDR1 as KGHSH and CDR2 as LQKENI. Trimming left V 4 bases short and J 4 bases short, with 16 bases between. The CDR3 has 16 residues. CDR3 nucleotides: TGTGCCAGCTCACGAAACACCGGGGCAAATAATGAAAAACTGTTTTTT. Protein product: CASSRNTGANNEKLFF.

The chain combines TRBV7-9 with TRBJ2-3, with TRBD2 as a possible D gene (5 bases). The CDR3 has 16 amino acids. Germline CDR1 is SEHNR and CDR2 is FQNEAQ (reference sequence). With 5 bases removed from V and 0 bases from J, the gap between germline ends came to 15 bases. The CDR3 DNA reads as TGTGCCAGCAGCCCTGGACTCGTCTTTAGCACAGATACGCAGTATTTT. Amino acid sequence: CASSPGLVFSTDTQYF.

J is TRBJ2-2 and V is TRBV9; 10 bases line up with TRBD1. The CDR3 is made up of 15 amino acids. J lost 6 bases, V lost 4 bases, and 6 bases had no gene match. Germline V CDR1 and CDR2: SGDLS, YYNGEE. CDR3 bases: TGTGCCAGCAGCCGAACCGGGACAGGGGCCGGGGAGCTGTTTTTT. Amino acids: CASSRTGTGAGELFF.

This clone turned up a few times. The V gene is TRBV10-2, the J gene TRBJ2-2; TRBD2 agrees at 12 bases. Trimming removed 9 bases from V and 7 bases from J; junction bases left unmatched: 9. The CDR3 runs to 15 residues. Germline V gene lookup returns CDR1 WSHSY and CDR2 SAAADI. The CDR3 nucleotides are TGCGCCAGTGCAACTAGCGGGGGGTCGGGCGGGGAGCTGTTTTTT. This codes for CASATSGGSGGELFF.

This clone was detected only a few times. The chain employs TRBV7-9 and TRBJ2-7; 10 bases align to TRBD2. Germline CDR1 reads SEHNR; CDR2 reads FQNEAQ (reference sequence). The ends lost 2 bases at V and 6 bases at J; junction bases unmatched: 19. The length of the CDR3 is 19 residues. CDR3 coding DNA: TGTGCCAGCAGCTTAATTCGTGGACTAGCGGACCGTGGGGTTCCCGAGCAGTACTTC. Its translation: CASSLIRGLADRGVPEQYF.

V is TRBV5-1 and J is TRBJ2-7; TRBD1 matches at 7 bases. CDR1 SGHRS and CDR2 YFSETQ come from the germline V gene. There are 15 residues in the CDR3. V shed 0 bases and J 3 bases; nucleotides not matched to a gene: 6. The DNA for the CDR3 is TGCGCCAGCAGCTTGGGGACAGGAGCTTTCTACGAGCAGTACTTC. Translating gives CASSLGTGAFYEQYF.

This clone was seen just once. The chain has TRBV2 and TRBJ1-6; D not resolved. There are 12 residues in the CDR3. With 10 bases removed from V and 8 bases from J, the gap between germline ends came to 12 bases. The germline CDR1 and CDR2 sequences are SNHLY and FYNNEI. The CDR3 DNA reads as TGTGCCACCCACTCCGGTTATTCACCCCTCCACTTT. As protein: CATHSGYSPLHF.

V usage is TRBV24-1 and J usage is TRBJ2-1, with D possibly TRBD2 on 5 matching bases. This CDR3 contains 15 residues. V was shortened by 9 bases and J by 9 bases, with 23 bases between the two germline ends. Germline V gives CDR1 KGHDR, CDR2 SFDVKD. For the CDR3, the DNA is TGTGCCACCGATCGTTTCGGGGTGGCGAGGCGTGAGCAGTTCTTC. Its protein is CATDRFGVARREQFF.

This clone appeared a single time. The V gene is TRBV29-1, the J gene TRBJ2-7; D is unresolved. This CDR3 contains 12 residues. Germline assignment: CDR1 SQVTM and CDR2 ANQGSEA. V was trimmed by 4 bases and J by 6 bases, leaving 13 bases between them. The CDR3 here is CSVVDQTTEQYF. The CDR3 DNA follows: TGCAGCGTTGTGGACCAAACCACCGAGCAGTACTTC.

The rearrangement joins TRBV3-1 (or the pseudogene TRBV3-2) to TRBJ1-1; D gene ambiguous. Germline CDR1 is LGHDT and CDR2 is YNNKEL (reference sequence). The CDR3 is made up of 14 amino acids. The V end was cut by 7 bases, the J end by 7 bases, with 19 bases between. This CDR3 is CASISSATQYEAFF. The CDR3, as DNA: TGTGCCAGCATTTCCTCCGCTACCCAATATGAAGCTTTCTTT.

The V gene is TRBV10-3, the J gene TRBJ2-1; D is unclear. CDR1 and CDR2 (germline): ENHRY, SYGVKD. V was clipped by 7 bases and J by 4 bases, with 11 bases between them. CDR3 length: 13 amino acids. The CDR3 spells CAIKPDGYNEQFF. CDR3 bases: TGTGCCATCAAACCCGACGGTTACAATGAGCAGTTCTTC.

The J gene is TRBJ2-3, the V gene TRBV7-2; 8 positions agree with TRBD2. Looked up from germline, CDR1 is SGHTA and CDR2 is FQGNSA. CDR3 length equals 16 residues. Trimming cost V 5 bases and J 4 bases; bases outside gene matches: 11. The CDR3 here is CASSTRVAGTADTQYF. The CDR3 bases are TGTGCCAGCAGCACACGAGTAGCGGGAACGGCAGATACGCAGTATTTT.

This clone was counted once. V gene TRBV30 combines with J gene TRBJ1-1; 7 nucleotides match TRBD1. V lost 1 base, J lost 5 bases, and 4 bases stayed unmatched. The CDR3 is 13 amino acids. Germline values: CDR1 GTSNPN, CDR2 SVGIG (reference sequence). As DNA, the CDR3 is TGTGCCTGGAGTGGACAGGGATGGACTGAAGCTTTCTTT. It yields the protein CAWSGQGWTEAFF.